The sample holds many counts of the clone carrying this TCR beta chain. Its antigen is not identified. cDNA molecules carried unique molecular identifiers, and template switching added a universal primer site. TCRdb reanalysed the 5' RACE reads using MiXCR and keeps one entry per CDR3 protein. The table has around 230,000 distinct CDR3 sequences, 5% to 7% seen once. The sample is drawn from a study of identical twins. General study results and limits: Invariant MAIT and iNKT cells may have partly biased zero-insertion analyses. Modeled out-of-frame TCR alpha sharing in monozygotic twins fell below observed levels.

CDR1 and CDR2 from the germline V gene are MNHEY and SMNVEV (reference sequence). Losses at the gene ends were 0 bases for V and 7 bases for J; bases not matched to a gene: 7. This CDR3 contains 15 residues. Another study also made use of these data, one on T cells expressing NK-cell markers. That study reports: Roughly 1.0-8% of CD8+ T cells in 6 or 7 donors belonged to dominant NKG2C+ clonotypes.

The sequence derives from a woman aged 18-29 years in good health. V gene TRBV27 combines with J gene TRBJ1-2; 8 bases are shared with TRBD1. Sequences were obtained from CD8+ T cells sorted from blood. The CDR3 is CASSLSWPGGLGYTF. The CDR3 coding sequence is TGTGCCAGCAGTTTATCGTGGCCAGGGGGCCTTGGCTACACCTTC.